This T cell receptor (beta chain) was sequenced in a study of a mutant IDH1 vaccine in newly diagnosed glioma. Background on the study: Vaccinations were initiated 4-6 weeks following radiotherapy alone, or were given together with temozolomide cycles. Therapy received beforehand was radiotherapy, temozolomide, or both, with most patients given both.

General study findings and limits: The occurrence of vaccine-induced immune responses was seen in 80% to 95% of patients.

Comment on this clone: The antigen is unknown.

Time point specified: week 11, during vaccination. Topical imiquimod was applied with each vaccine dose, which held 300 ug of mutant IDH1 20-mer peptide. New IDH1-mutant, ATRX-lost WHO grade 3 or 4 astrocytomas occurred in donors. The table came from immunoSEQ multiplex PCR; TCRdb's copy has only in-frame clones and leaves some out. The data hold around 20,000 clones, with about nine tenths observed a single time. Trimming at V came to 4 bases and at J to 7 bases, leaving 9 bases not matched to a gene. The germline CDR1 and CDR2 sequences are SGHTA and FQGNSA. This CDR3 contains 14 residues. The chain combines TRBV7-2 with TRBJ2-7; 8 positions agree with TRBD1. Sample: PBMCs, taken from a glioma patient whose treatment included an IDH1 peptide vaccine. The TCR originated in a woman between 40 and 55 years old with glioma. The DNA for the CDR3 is TGTGCCAGCAGCTCGAGGACAGGGCCGTCTGAGCAGTACTTC. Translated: CASSSRTGPSEQYF.